Following are 27 T cell receptor beta chains from one sample sequenced in a study of cytomegalovirus exposure and HLA in healthy donors. PCR amplification relied on 60 Vbeta primers (plus 13 Jbeta primers). Data came from immunoSEQ multiplex PCR; TCRdb stores just in-frame clones and leaves some out. The sample is made up of approximately 210,000 clones, and the top ten hold about 0.9% of it. Sequencing used PBMCs. These receptors were obtained from a woman aged 25 to 39 in good health and CMV-seropositive.

As to this clone: At one end the junction does not follow the germline gene, possibly because of a read error. Other DNA sequences in the sample encode the same CDR3. The rearrangement joins TRBV5-1 to TRBJ2-2; 7 bases are a match to TRBD1. Germline V gives CDR1 SGHRS, CDR2 YFSETQ. The CDR3 is 14 amino acids. CDR3 in amino acids: CASSLQGSAGELFF. The DNA for the CDR3 is TGCGCCAGCAGCTTACAGGGGAGTGCCGGAGAGCTGTTTTTT.

V and J are TRBV7-2 and TRBJ2-7; 7 bases align to TRBD2. The V gene end was trimmed by 6 bases and the J gene end by 3 bases; junction bases not matched to a gene: 14. Germline V lookup: CDR1 SGHTA, CDR2 FQGNSA. The CDR3 has 16 residues. Written as DNA, the CDR3 is TGTGCCAGCAGTCCCGTGTCTGGCGGGAGAGACTACGAGCAGTACTTC. Translation: CASSPVSGGRDYEQYF.

J is TRBJ2-2 and V is TRBV7-2; tentatively, D is TRBD2 (5 bases). Trimming removed 5 bases at V and 4 bases at J, with 17 bases between. The CDR3 is 16 amino acids. Germline V gene sequence: CDR1 SGHTA, CDR2 FQGNSA. Here the CDR3 DNA reads TGTGCCAGCAGCCCGCGAGGTAGCGTGTCCACCGGGGAGCTGTTTTTT. Translating it yields CASSPRGSVSTGELFF.

V usage is TRBV7-9 and J usage is TRBJ1-6; D perhaps matches TRBD1 (6 bases). Germline V CDR1 and CDR2: SEHNR, FQNEAQ (reference sequence). V lost 5 bases and J lost 3, with 8 bases in between. The CDR3 sequence is 14 residues long. For the CDR3, the DNA is TGTGCCAGCAGCCTGGGACACTATAATTCACCCCTCCACTTT. The encoded protein is CASSLGHYNSPLHF.

This sequence joins TRBV28 and TRBJ1-4; TRBD1 matches 7 bases. CDR1 MDHEN and CDR2 SYDVKM come from the germline V gene. V lost 3 bases to trimming and J lost 4 bases; unmatched junction nucleotides: 5. This CDR3 has 15 residues. CDR3 nucleotide sequence: TGTGCCAGCAGTTTCGTAGGGGGCGGTAATGAAAAACTGTTTTTT. Translated, it gives CASSFVGGGNEKLFF.

The chain combines TRBV5-8 with TRBJ1-2, with D possibly matching TRBD1 (5 bases). The V gene lost 2 bases and the J gene lost 6 bases, with 14 bases spanning the gap. Looked up from germline, CDR1 is SGHTS and CDR2 is YDEGEE. The CDR3 totals 14 residues. In DNA form, the CDR3 reads TGTGCCAGCAGCTTCGGGGTTTGGGGGGATGGCTACACCTTC. This translates into CASSFGVWGDGYTF.

The chain couples TRBV5-1 to TRBJ1-2, with TRBD1 as a possible D gene (5 bases). CDR1 is SGHRS and CDR2 is YFSETQ in the germline V gene. V shed 0 bases and J shed 4 bases, with 13 bases lying between them. The CDR3 has 15 residues. The CDR3 DNA reads as TGCGCCAGCAGCTTGGCTCAGGGCCTATTCTATGGCTACACCTTC. Translation: CASSLAQGLFYGYTF. The complete variable domain, with remaining parts taken from reference TRBV5-1 and TRBJ1-2, reads KAGVTQTPRYLIKTRGQQVTLSCSPISGHRSVSWYQQTPGQGLQFLFEYFSETQRNKGNFPGRFSGRQFSNSRSEMNVSTLELGDSALYLCASSLAQGLFYGYTFGSGTRLTVV.

V usage is TRBV27 and J usage is TRBJ2-7; weak D call: TRBD2 (7 bases). Trimming left V 2 bases short and J 9 bases short, with 17 bases between. Germline V gives CDR1 MNHEY, CDR2 SMNVEV (reference sequence). This CDR3 has 14 amino acids. As DNA, the CDR3 is TGTGCCAGCAGTTTAAGTCGGGGGGCAGGGCGGCAGTACTTC. The encoded protein is CASSLSRGAGRQYF.

The chain links TRBV27 to TRBJ1-6, with a possible D match to TRBD1 (6 bases). V lost 7 bases and J 7 bases, leaving 14 bases between the germline ends. Germline V gene data show CDR1 as MNHEY and CDR2 as SMNVEV (reference sequence). This CDR3 spans 14 amino acids. The CDR3 protein is CASTSWTENSPLHF. The DNA of the CDR3 is TGTGCCAGCACCTCTTGGACAGAAAATTCACCCCTCCACTTT.

The CDR3 spells CASSQTGSGNTIYF. DNA of the CDR3: TGTGCCAGCAGTCAGACAGGCTCTGGAAACACCATATATTTT. The V and J genes are TRBV6-6 and TRBJ1-3; D might be TRBD1 (6 bases). V was pared by 5 bases and J by 0 bases, with 8 bases between. CDR3 size: 14 residues. The germline gives CDR1 MNHNY, CDR2 SVGAGI (reference sequence).

The chain has TRBV11-2 and TRBJ1-1, with a possible D match to TRBD1 (5 bases). Trimming removed 0 bases from V and 4 bases from J, with 15 bases in between. Germline-derived CDR1 and CDR2 are SGHAT and FQNNGV. The CDR3 loop spans 16 amino acids. This chain's CDR3 is CASSLESGTGGTEAFF. The CDR3 coding sequence is TGTGCCAGCAGCTTAGAATCAGGCACCGGGGGCACTGAAGCTTTCTTT.

The chain has TRBV2 and TRBJ2-5; 7 positions agree with TRBD2. The germline V gene encodes CDR1 SNHLY and CDR2 FYNNEI. This CDR3 is built from 15 residues. With V trimmed by 4 bases and J by 2 bases, 7 bases remained unmatched. The CDR3: CASSGVAAGQETQYF. The CDR3, as DNA: TGTGCCAGCAGTGGGGTCGCAGCGGGGCAAGAGACCCAGTACTTC.

Notes on this clone: The sample holds other DNA sequences that translate to the same CDR3. V gene TRBV7-9 combines with J gene TRBJ2-1, with 9 bases lining up with TRBD2. Trimming removed 1 base from V and 12 bases from J; junction bases left unmatched: 7. The CDR3 has 14 amino acids. The V gene's germline CDR1 is SEHNR and CDR2 FQNEAQ (reference sequence). CDR3 nucleotide sequence: TGTGCCAGCAGCTTAGGGGATGGCGGGAGGGCGCAGTTCTTC. The encoded protein is CASSLGDGGRAQFF.

The V and J genes are TRBV19 and TRBJ1-2; perhaps TRBD1 as D (6 bases). Trimming removed 10 bases at V and 5 bases at J, with 23 bases between. In germline, CDR1 is LNHDA, CDR2 SQIVND (reference sequence). This CDR3 comprises 15 residues. The CDR3 nucleotides read TGTGCCACCCAGAAGGGGGAGATTAGAGGTTATGGCTACACCTTC. Protein product: CATQKGEIRGYGYTF.

The rearrangement links TRBV7-2 to TRBJ2-7; D perhaps matches TRBD2 (5 bases). Germline V gene sequence: CDR1 SGHTA, CDR2 FQGNSA. The V and J ends lost 4 bases and 4 bases respectively, with 11 bases between them. This CDR3 has 13 residues. The chain's CDR3 is CASSSMRAYEQYF. In DNA form, the CDR3 reads TGTGCCAGCAGCTCCATGCGGGCTTACGAGCAGTACTTC. The full variable domain, completed using reference TRBV7-2 and TRBJ2-7, is GAGVSQSPSNKVTEKGKDVELRCDPISGHTALYWYRQSLGQGLEFLIYFQGNSAPDKSGLPSDRFSAERTGGSVSTLTIQRTQQEDSAVYLCASSSMRAYEQYFGPGTRLTVT.

The chain is built from TRBV7-6 and TRBJ1-6; unclear D gene. The CDR3 has 16 amino acids. The germline V gene has CDR1 SGHVS and CDR2 FNYEAQ. The V end was cut by 2 bases, the J end by 10 bases, with 18 bases between. The chain's CDR3 is CASSLRGRGGGSPLHF. The CDR3, as DNA: TGTGCCAGCAGCTTACGTGGACGAGGTGGAGGGTCACCCCTCCACTTT.

This chain links TRBV29-1 with TRBJ1-2, with unresolved D. Germline V gene lookup returns CDR1 SQVTM and CDR2 ANQGSEA. The CDR3 consists of 14 residues. V was shortened by 5 bases and J by 4 bases, with 17 bases between the two germline ends. The CDR3 loop is CSVLPASTFYGYTF. The CDR3 DNA reads as TGCAGCGTTTTACCTGCCTCTACCTTCTATGGCTACACCTTC.

This chain uses TRBV4-1 with TRBJ2-5, with a tentative D call TRBD2 (6 bases). Trimming shortened V by 0 bases and J by 4 bases, and 12 bases separated the two germline ends. This CDR3 region has 15 residues. Looked up from germline, CDR1 is MGHRA and CDR2 is YSYEKL. In DNA form, the CDR3 reads TGCGCCAGCAGCCAAGAAGGAGCGGGCGGAGAGACCCAGTACTTC. Translated, it gives CASSQEGAGGETQYF.

The J gene is TRBJ2-1, the V gene TRBV5-1, with D tentatively TRBD1 (6 bases). The CDR3 spans 15 residues. In germline, CDR1 is SGHRS, CDR2 YFSETQ. Trimming took 0 bases from V and 4 from J, leaving 11 bases between them. CDR3 in DNA: TGCGCCAGCAGCTTGGCGCTAGGGGGATACAATGAGCAGTTCTTC. This sequence encodes CASSLALGGYNEQFF. Full variable domain (outside the CDR3, taken from reference TRBV5-1 and TRBJ2-1): KAGVTQTPRYLIKTRGQQVTLSCSPISGHRSVSWYQQTPGQGLQFLFEYFSETQRNKGNFPGRFSGRQFSNSRSEMNVSTLELGDSALYLCASSLALGGYNEQFFGPGTRLTVL.

The chain joins TRBV6-5 to TRBJ2-7; a weak D match, TRBD2 (6 bases). CDR1 MNHEY and CDR2 SVGAGI come from the germline V gene. V was pared by 7 bases and J by 4 bases, with 20 bases between. The CDR3 extends over 15 amino acids. Here the CDR3 reads CASKVWRGVGYEQYF. The CDR3 region has the DNA TGTGCCAGCAAAGTTTGGCGGGGAGTCGGTTACGAGCAGTACTTC.

The chain employs TRBV4-3 and TRBJ1-2; TRBD1 matches at 7 bases. This CDR3 region has 15 residues. The germline gives CDR1 LGHNA, CDR2 YSLEER. Trimming removed 4 bases from V and 5 bases from J; junction bases left unmatched: 10. CDR3 DNA: TGCGCCAGCAGCCCCCATGGGACAGATTCTTATGGCTACACCTTC. Its translation: CASSPHGTDSYGYTF.

V gene TRBV28 combines with J gene TRBJ1-2, with D unclear. The V end was cut by 6 bases, the J end by 4 bases, with 6 bases between. Germline assignment: CDR1 MDHEN and CDR2 SYDVKM. The CDR3 consists of 11 residues. CDR3 loop: CASSHSYGYTF. As DNA, the CDR3 is TGTGCCAGCAGCCACAGCTATGGCTACACCTTC.

The chain joins TRBV7-2 to TRBJ2-3; 11 bases fit TRBD2. V was pared by 0 bases and J by 7 bases, with 12 bases of the junction left unmatched. Germline lookup yields CDR1 SGHTA and CDR2 FQGNSA. This CDR3 is built from 18 residues. In DNA, the CDR3 is TGTGCCAGCAGCTTAGCCCTGGGGGTAGCGGGAGGGGCTTATACGCAGTATTTT. The encoded protein is CASSLALGVAGGAYTQYF.

V and J are TRBV29-1 and TRBJ2-3; D remains ambiguous. Germline values: CDR1 SQVTM, CDR2 ANQGSEA. V was pared by 6 bases and J by 2 bases, with 9 bases between. The CDR3 spans 12 residues. DNA of the CDR3: TGCAGCGTGGCCAGCGCCACAGATACGCAGTATTTT. Translating it yields CSVASATDTQYF.

This chain links TRBV6-5 with TRBJ1-5; 7 nucleotides line up with TRBD1. The germline V gene has CDR1 MNHEY and CDR2 SVGAGI. V shed 4 bases, J shed 4 bases, and the junction held 7 bases outside the gene matches. CDR3 size: 15 residues. The CDR3: CASSLTGVPNQPQHF. The CDR3 DNA reads as TGTGCCAGCAGTTTAACAGGGGTTCCAAATCAGCCCCAGCATTTT.

J is TRBJ2-7 and V is TRBV2; TRBD1 might be the D (5 bases). The CDR3 is made up of 14 amino acids. V lost 7 bases to trimming and J lost 3 bases, with 16 bases between them. Germline V CDR1 and CDR2: SNHLY, FYNNEI. The CDR3 is CASKAPDRYYEQYF. The CDR3 coding sequence is TGTGCCAGCAAGGCCCCCGACAGATACTACGAGCAGTACTTC.

The CDR3 loop is CASSLVGGGSYNSPLHF. CDR3 DNA sequence: TGCGCCAGCAGCTTGGTGGGGGGAGGCTCCTATAATTCACCCCTCCACTTT. The rearrangement links TRBV5-1 to TRBJ1-6; a possible D gene is TRBD1 (5 bases). Germline-derived CDR1 and CDR2 are SGHRS and YFSETQ. V was shortened by 0 bases and J by 0 bases, with 10 bases between the two germline ends. The CDR3 covers 17 residues. Supplemented by reference TRBV5-1 and TRBJ1-6, the full variable domain reads KAGVTQTPRYLIKTRGQQVTLSCSPISGHRSVSWYQQTPGQGLQFLFEYFSETQRNKGNFPGRFSGRQFSNSRSEMNVSTLELGDSALYLCASSLVGGGSYNSPLHFGNGTRLTVT.